The next 29 T cell receptor beta chains were all read from a single sample in a study of blood T cell repertoires in COVID-19. Sequenced by immunoSEQ multiplex PCR; TCRdb stores in-frame clones only, minus some. The table lists around 100,000 clones, around nine tenths of them singletons, with over 15% in the top ten. Source material: peripheral blood. The receptor set was obtained from a woman older than 75 in a cohort sampled during active COVID-19.

The J gene is TRBJ1-2, the V gene TRBV29-1; D ambiguous. V lost 0 bases, J lost 3 bases, and 17 bases lay in between. Germline lookup yields CDR1 SQVTM and CDR2 ANQGSEA. This CDR3 spans 16 amino acids. DNA for the CDR3: TGCAGCGTTGAAGATGGGTGGGCCGCACGATACTATGGCTACACCTTC. Its translation is CSVEDGWAARYYGYTF.

The chain has TRBV24-1 and TRBJ2-5; 12 nucleotides match TRBD2. Per germline, CDR1 KGHDR and CDR2 SFDVKD. The trim removed 9 bases at V and 5 bases at J, leaving 12 bases unmatched. The length of the CDR3 is 16 residues. The CDR3 coding sequence is TGTGCCACCGGTTTGGCTAGCGGGAGGGTAGGGGAGACCCAGTACTTC. The encoded protein is CATGLASGRVGETQYF.

V usage is TRBV2 and J usage is TRBJ2-1, with a possible D match to TRBD1 (5 bases). There are 15 residues in the CDR3. V was trimmed by 0 bases and J by 14 bases, leaving 20 bases between them. CDR1 is SNHLY, CDR2 FYNNEI, per germline. In nucleotides, the CDR3 is TGTGCCAGCAGTGAAGCGCTCGGCCAGGGCAATGTGGAGTTCTTC. It translates to CASSEALGQGNVEFF.

The gene calls are TRBV5-1 and TRBJ2-7; D perhaps matches TRBD1 (7 bases). Trimming took 3 bases from V and 3 from J, leaving 16 bases between them. This CDR3 is 15 amino acids long. The germline CDR1 and CDR2 sequences are SGHRS and YFSETQ. The CDR3 is CASSSTQGGYYEQYF. The CDR3 DNA sequence: TGCGCCAGCAGCTCAACTCAGGGGGGCTACTACGAGCAGTACTTC.

The chain joins TRBV6-6 to TRBJ2-7; 7 bases are shared with TRBD1. Germline trimming cut 5 bases from V and 3 bases from J; bases unmatched to any gene: 7. Germline V gene data show CDR1 as MNHNY and CDR2 as SVGAGI (reference sequence). The CDR3 extends over 14 amino acids. The CDR3 bases are TGTGCCAGCAGTACCGGGACAGCCCACTACGAGCAGTACTTC. This encodes CASSTGTAHYEQYF.

The chain couples TRBV3-1 (or the pseudogene TRBV3-2) to TRBJ2-7; no firm D call. Trimming removed 3 bases at V and 3 bases at J, with 12 bases between. In germline, CDR1 is LGHDT, CDR2 YNNKEL (reference sequence). CDR3 length: 14 residues. Written as DNA, the CDR3 is TGTGCCAGCAGCCATTTGCCAGAAAACTACGAGCAGTACTTC. The encoded protein is CASSHLPENYEQYF.

This chain connects TRBV7-9 to TRBJ1-6; no clear D gene. V gave up 1 base and J gave up 0 bases, with 4 bases separating them. Germline CDR1 reads SEHNR; CDR2 reads FQNEAQ (reference sequence). The length of the CDR3 is 15 residues. CDR3 protein: CASSLGSSYNSPLHF. The CDR3 DNA follows: TGTGCCAGCAGCTTAGGGAGCTCCTATAATTCACCCCTCCACTTT.

This chain uses TRBV9 with TRBJ1-6, with a tentative D call TRBD1 (5 bases). The CDR3 runs 13 residues. CDR1 and CDR2 (germline): SGDLS, YYNGEE. Between the trimmed V and J ends, which lost 3 bases and 9 bases, there was a span of 10 bases. In DNA form, the CDR3 reads TGTGCCAGCAGCGCTTTGGGGGGTTCACCCCTCCACTTT. Protein product: CASSALGGSPLHF.

This chain connects TRBV6-4 to TRBJ2-1; 12 bases are a match to TRBD2. Trimming cost V 10 bases and J 0 bases; bases outside gene matches: 4. The CDR3 is 15 residues long. CDR1 is MRHNA and CDR2 is SNTAGT in the germline V gene. CDR3 bases: TGTGCCACTTCGACTAGCGGGGGCTCCTACAATGAGCAGTTCTTC. Encoded protein: CATSTSGGSYNEQFF.

The chain carries TRBV9 and TRBJ2-7; TRBD2 agrees at 9 bases. The CDR3 has 17 amino acids. V shed 2 bases, J shed 7 bases, and the junction held 16 bases outside the gene matches. Germline values: CDR1 SGDLS, CDR2 YYNGEE. In DNA form, the CDR3 reads TGTGCCAGCAGCGTGAATAGCGGGGGCCTTTTGGGGAGGGAGCAGTACTTC. This encodes CASSVNSGGLLGREQYF.

V and J are TRBV7-9 and TRBJ2-2; 8 bases are a match to TRBD2. Trimming took 11 bases from V and 7 from J; bases not matched to a gene: 3. Germline loops: CDR1 SEHNR, CDR2 FQNEAQ (reference sequence). The CDR3 has 11 residues. CDR3 in amino acids: CASRGGGELFF. The CDR3 region has the DNA TGTGCCTCTCGGGGGGGCGGGGAGCTGTTTTTT.

This clone has more than one count but fewer than ten. The chain uses TRBV29-1 and TRBJ1-1; D not resolved. V dropped 4 bases and J dropped 1 base, with 13 bases sitting between them. Per germline, CDR1 SQVTM and CDR2 ANQGSEA. This CDR3 contains 14 residues. CDR3 coding DNA: TGCAGCGTTGGAGGGCAGGAAAAGAACACTGAAGCTTTCTTT. Its translation: CSVGGQEKNTEAFF.

The sample holds one count of this clone. The chain carries TRBV18 and TRBJ2-3; D perhaps matches TRBD2 (6 bases). CDR1 is KGHSH, CDR2 LQKENI, per germline. V lost 3 bases and J lost 4, with 11 bases in between. The CDR3 loop spans 14 amino acids. In nucleotides, the CDR3 is TGTGCCAGCTCACCGCTGCGGGGATCAGATACGCAGTATTTT. This codes for CASSPLRGSDTQYF.

The chain links TRBV27 to TRBJ1-1; 7 positions match TRBD1. Per germline, CDR1 MNHEY and CDR2 SMNVEV (reference sequence). Trimming at V came to 3 bases and at J to 5 bases, leaving 15 bases not matched to a gene. The CDR3 runs to 17 residues. CDR3 residues: CASSFLTSMTGSTEAFF. CDR3 DNA: TGTGCCAGCAGTTTCTTAACTTCGATGACAGGGTCGACTGAAGCTTTCTTT.

The J gene is TRBJ1-5, the V gene TRBV9, with a weak D call TRBD1 (6 bases). Per the germline V gene, CDR1 is SGDLS and CDR2 is YYNGEE. The CDR3 totals 14 residues. V was trimmed by 1 base and J by 7 bases, leaving 12 bases between them. Here the CDR3 DNA reads TGTGCCAGCAGCGTATCACAGGGTAACCAGCCCCAGCATTTT. Amino acid sequence: CASSVSQGNQPQHF.

The chain combines TRBV9 with TRBJ2-7, with a tentative D call TRBD2 (5 bases). From germline, CDR1 is SGDLS and CDR2 YYNGEE. The CDR3 sequence is 13 residues long. Trimming stripped 4 bases from V and 7 bases from J, with 15 bases between. The DNA of the CDR3 is TGTGCCAGCAGCCCCTCGTCGAGGGTGGAGCAGTACTTC. Amino acid sequence: CASSPSSRVEQYF.

This clone was observed a few times. The chain is built from TRBV29-1 and TRBJ2-1, with D possibly matching TRBD1 (5 bases). Trimming cost V 1 base and J 7 bases, with 17 bases left between them. CDR3 size: 15 residues. CDR1 SQVTM and CDR2 ANQGSEA come from the germline V gene. The CDR3 DNA sequence: TGCAGCGTTGAAGGGTTCGTCCAGGGTTCAAATGAGCAGTTCTTC. Translation gives CSVEGFVQGSNEQFF.

This clone appeared a single time. The chain links TRBV28 to TRBJ1-5; D unclear. With 2 bases removed from V and 6 bases from J, the gap between germline ends came to 17 bases. The CDR3 is 16 residues long. CDR1 is MDHEN, CDR2 SYDVKM, per germline. This chain's CDR3 is CASSLLPSIVTQPQHF. The CDR3 nucleotides are TGTGCCAGCAGTTTACTCCCCAGTATCGTCACTCAGCCCCAGCATTTT. The full variable domain, completed using reference TRBV28 and TRBJ1-5, is DVKVTQSSRYLVKRTGEKVFLECVQDMDHENMFWYRQDPGLGLRLIYFSYDVKMKEKGDIPEGYSVSREKKERFSLILESASTNQTSMYLCASSLLPSIVTQPQHFGDGTRLSIL.

The J gene is TRBJ2-6, the V gene TRBV15, with D maybe TRBD1 (6 bases). The V and J ends lost 3 bases and 1 base respectively, with 10 bases between them. This CDR3 has 16 residues. Germline V gene data show CDR1 as LNHNV and CDR2 as YYDKDF (reference sequence). The CDR3 DNA reads TGTGCCACCAGCAGGCAGGGGCGATCTGGGGCCAACGTCCTGACTTTC. Translation: CATSRQGRSGANVLTF. The full variable domain, rest sourced from reference TRBV15 and TRBJ2-6, is DAMVIQNPRYQVTQFGKPVTLSCSQTLNHNVMYWYQQKSSQAPKLLFHYYDKDFNNEADTPDNFQSRRPNTSFCFLDIRSPGLGDTAMYLCATSRQGRSGANVLTFGAGSRLTVL.

The chain combines TRBV20-1 with TRBJ2-5; D is uncertain. Trimming stripped 3 bases from V and 5 bases from J, with 10 bases between. The CDR3 covers 12 residues. The germline V gene has CDR1 DFQATT and CDR2 SNEGSKA (reference sequence). The CDR3 region has the DNA TGCAGTGCTAGTCAACAAACGGAGACCCAGTACTTC. It specifies CSASQQTETQYF.

This chain joins TRBV2 and TRBJ1-2; 8 nucleotides agree with TRBD1. The CDR3 totals 14 residues. V was pared by 7 bases and J by 8 bases, with 12 bases of the junction left unmatched. Germline CDR1 is SNHLY and CDR2 is FYNNEI. CDR3 amino acids: CASKPDREVGGYTF. The CDR3 DNA reads as TGTGCCAGCAAGCCGGACAGGGAAGTCGGGGGCTACACCTTC.

The J gene is TRBJ2-7, the V gene TRBV12-5; tentatively, D is TRBD2 (6 bases). The germline CDR1 and CDR2 sequences are LGHNT and FRNRAP. Trimming took off 2 bases at V and 7 bases at J, with 15 bases between the two ends. The CDR3 covers 14 residues. The CDR3 sequence: CASGLSGAALEQYF. The CDR3, as DNA: TGTGCTAGTGGTTTGTCGGGAGCGGCCCTTGAGCAGTACTTC.

V and J are TRBV6-5 and TRBJ1-5; D is undetermined. This CDR3 spans 15 amino acids. V lost 2 bases, J lost 0 bases, and 8 bases lay in between. Germline lookup yields CDR1 MNHEY and CDR2 SVGAGI. The CDR3 DNA sequence: TGTGCCAGCAGTTACCGGGTAAATAGCAATCAGCCCCAGCATTTT. Encoded protein: CASSYRVNSNQPQHF.

The chain couples TRBV4-1 to TRBJ2-1; D not certain. CDR1 and CDR2 from the germline V gene are MGHRA and YSYEKL. This CDR3 has 15 residues. V was shortened by 0 bases and J by 3 bases, with 9 bases between the two germline ends. CDR3: CASSQEVGFYNEQFF. The CDR3 DNA sequence: TGCGCCAGCAGCCAAGAGGTGGGCTTCTACAATGAGCAGTTCTTC.

V usage is TRBV2 and J usage is TRBJ2-2, with TRBD1 identical over 9 bases. Germline CDR1 is SNHLY and CDR2 is FYNNEI. The CDR3 contains 13 residues. With 6 bases clipped from V and 7 bases from J, the junction kept 3 bases outside the gene matches. Written as DNA, the CDR3 is TGTGCCAGCAGACAGGGGGCCGGCGGGGAGCTGTTTTTT. Its translation: CASRQGAGGELFF.

This sequence joins TRBV5-3 and TRBJ2-6, with 12 bases identical to TRBD1. TRBV5-3 is assigned to the ORF class and has an uncertain function. This CDR3 has 18 amino acids. The J segment lost 4 bases and the V segment lost 5 bases, leaving 10 bases of the junction unmatched. The CDR3 loop is CARSSVRDRGRGANVLTF. CDR3 sequence (DNA): TGTGCCAGAAGTTCGGTCCGGGACAGGGGGCGAGGGGCCAACGTCCTGACTTTC.

The V call is TRBV5-1, the J call TRBJ1-4; 9 bases are a match to TRBD1. This CDR3 spans 18 amino acids. The germline gives CDR1 SGHRS, CDR2 YFSETQ. V dropped 3 bases and J dropped 3; count of bases not matched to a gene: 12. The CDR3 bases are TGCGCCAGCAGCTGGGGACAGGGAGGAGGGACGCCTAATGAAAAACTGTTTTTT. It is translated as CASSWGQGGGTPNEKLFF. Using reference TRBV5-1 and TRBJ1-4 for the parts outside the CDR3, the full variable domain is KAGVTQTPRYLIKTRGQQVTLSCSPISGHRSVSWYQQTPGQGLQFLFEYFSETQRNKGNFPGRFSGRQFSNSRSEMNVSTLELGDSALYLCASSWGQGGGTPNEKLFFGSGTQLSVL.

The rearrangement links TRBV4-1 to TRBJ1-1; no definite D call. V was trimmed by 0 bases and J by 14 bases, leaving 16 bases between them. The CDR3 has 13 amino acids. In germline, CDR1 is MGHRA, CDR2 YSYEKL. This CDR3 is CASSQDRGLRGFF. The DNA for the CDR3 is TGCGCCAGCAGCCAAGATAGAGGACTGCGGGGATTCTTT.

The chain employs TRBV18 and TRBJ1-1, with 8 bases that match TRBD1. Germline V gives CDR1 KGHSH, CDR2 LQKENI. The CDR3 has 15 amino acids. Germline trimming cut 3 bases from V and 5 bases from J; bases unmatched to any gene: 8. CDR3 loop: CASSPTGQGGTEAFF. The CDR3 DNA follows: TGTGCCAGCTCACCTACCGGACAGGGAGGTACTGAAGCTTTCTTT.